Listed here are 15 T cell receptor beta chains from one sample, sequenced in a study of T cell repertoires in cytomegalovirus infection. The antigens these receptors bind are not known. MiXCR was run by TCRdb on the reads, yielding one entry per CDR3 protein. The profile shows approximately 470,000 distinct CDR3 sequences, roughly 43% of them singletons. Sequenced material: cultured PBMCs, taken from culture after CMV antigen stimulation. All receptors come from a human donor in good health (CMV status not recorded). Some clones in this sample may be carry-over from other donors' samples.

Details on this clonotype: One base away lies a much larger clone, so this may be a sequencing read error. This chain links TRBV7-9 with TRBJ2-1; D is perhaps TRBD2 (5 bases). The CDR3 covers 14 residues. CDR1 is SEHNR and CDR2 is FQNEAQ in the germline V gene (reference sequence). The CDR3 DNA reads TGTGCCAGCAGCTTGCTGCGGGTGTACAATGAGCAGTTGTTC. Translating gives CASSLLRVYNEQLF.

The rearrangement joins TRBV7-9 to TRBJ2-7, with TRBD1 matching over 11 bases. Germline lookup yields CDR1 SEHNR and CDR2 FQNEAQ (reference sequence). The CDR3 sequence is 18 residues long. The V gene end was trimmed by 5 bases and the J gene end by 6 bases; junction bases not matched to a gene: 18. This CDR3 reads CASSPGGTGGHGGAEQYF. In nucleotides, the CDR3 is TGTGCCAGCAGCCCTGGGGGGACAGGGGGACATGGTGGGGCCGAGCAGTACTTC.

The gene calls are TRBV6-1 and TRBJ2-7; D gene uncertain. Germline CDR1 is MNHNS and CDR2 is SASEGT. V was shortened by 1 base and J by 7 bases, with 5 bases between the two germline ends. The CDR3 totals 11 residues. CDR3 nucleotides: TGTGCCAGCAGTGAAGTGTCAGAGCAGTACTTC. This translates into CASSEVSEQYF.

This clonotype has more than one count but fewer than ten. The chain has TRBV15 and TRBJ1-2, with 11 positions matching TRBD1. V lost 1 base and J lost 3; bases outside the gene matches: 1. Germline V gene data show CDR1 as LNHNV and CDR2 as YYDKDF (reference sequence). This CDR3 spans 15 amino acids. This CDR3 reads CATSRGTGGDYGYTF. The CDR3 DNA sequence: TGTGCCACCAGCAGAGGGACAGGGGGCGACTATGGCTACACCTTC.

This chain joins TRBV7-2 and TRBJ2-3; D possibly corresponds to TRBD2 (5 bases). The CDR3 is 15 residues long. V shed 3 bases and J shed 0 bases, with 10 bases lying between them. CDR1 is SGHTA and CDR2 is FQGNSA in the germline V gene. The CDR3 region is CASSFGSASTDTQYF. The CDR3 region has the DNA TGTGCCAGCAGCTTTGGGAGTGCTAGCACAGATACGCAGTATTTT. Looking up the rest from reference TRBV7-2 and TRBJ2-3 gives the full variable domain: GAGVSQSPSNKVTEKGKDVELRCDPISGHTALYWYRQSLGQGLEFLIYFQGNSAPDKSGLPSDRFSAERTGGSVSTLTIQRTQQEDSAVYLCASSFGSASTDTQYFGPGTRLTVL.

Here the CDR3 DNA reads TGTGCCAGCAGCATTCTGGACGGGGTGGATGAAAAACTGTTTTTT. Translating it yields CASSILDGVDEKLFF. J is TRBJ1-4 and V is TRBV7-9; D uncertain. The V end lost 5 bases, the J end lost 6 bases, and 16 bases lay between the germline ends. This CDR3 contains 15 residues. CDR1 is SEHNR and CDR2 is FQNEAQ in the germline V gene (reference sequence). The variable domain in full, with the rest retrieved from reference TRBV7-9 and TRBJ1-4, is DTGVSQNPRHKITKRGQNVTFRCDPISEHNRLYWYRQTLGQGPEFLTYFQNEAQLEKSRLLSDRFSAERPKGSFSTLEIQRTEQGDSAMYLCASSILDGVDEKLFFGSGTQLSVL.

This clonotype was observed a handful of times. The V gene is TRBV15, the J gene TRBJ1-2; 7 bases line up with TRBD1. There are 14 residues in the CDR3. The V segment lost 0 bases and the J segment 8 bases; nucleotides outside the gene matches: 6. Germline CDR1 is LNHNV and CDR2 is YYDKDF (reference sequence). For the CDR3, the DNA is TGTGCCACCAGCAGAGATATACAGGGGCTCGGCTACACCTTC. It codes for CATSRDIQGLGYTF.

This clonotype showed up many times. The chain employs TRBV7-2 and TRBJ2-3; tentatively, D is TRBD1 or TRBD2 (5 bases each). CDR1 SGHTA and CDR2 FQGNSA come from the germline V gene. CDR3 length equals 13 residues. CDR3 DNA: TGTGCTACGTCGGGACGGGAAACAGATACGCAGTATTTT. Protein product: CATSGRETDTQYF.

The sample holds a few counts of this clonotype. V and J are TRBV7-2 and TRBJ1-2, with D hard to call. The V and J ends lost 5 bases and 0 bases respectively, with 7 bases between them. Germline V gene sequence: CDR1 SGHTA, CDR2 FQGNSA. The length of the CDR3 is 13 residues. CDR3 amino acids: CASSEQANYGYTF. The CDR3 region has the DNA TGTGCCAGCAGCGAACAAGCTAACTATGGCTACACCTTC.

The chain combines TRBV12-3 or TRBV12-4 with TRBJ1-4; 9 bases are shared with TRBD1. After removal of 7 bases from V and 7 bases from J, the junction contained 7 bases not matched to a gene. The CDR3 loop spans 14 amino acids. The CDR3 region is CASTKQGATEKLFF. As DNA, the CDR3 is TGTGCCAGCACCAAACAGGGGGCGACTGAAAAACTGTTTTTT.

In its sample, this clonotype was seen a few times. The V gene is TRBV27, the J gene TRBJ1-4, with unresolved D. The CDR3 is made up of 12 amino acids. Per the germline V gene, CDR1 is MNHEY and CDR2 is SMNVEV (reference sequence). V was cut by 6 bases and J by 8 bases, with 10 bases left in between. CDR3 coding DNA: TGTGCCAGCAGCCGAGATGGGGAAAAACTGTTTTTT. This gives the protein CASSRDGEKLFF.

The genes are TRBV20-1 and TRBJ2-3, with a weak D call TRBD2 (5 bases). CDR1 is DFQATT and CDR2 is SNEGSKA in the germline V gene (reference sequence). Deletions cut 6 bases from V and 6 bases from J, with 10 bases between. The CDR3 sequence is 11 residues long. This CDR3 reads CSARGLDTQYF. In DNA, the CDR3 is TGCAGTGCCCGCGGGCTTGATACGCAGTATTTT.

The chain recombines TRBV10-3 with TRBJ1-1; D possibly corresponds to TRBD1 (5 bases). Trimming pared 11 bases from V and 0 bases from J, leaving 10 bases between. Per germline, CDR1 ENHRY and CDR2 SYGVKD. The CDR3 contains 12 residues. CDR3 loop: CASGTVNTEAFF. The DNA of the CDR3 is TGTGCCTCAGGGACGGTGAACACTGAAGCTTTCTTT.

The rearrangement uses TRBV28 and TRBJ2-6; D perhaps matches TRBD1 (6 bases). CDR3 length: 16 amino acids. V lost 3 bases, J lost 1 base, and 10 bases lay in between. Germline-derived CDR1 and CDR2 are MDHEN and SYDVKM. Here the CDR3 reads CASSLQQGSGANVLTF. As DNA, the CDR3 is TGTGCCAGCAGTTTGCAACAGGGATCTGGGGCCAACGTCCTGACTTTC.

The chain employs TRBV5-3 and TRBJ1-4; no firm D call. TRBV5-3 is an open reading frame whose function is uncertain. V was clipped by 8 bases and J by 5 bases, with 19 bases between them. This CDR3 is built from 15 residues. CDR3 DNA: TGTGCCAGCAGCCCCTCGATGGAGCCCAATGAAAAACTGTTTTTT. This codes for CASSPSMEPNEKLFF.